The table lists the clone carrying this TCR beta chain with a few counts. TCRdb passed the RT-PCR reads through MiXCR, listing each CDR3 protein once. Of about 90,000 distinct CDR3 sequences in the sample, roughly 52% are singletons; the top ten hold more than 55%. Trimming removed 7 bases at V and 6 bases at J, with 9 bases between. CDR3 length: 11 residues. This sample is drawn from a study of patients and donors after allogeneic stem cell transplantation. The sequence derives from a human donor who was either an allogeneic HSCT recipient or a stem cell or donor lymphocyte infusion donor (not recorded which). It is not recorded whose cells these are; they may come from a transplant donor. The chain joins TRBV12-3 or TRBV12-4 to TRBJ1-2; possible D gene TRBD1, 5 bases. Sequencing was carried out using blood, either unsorted or a sorted T cell fraction (not recorded which). The CDR3, as DNA: TGTGCCAGCATTCTCAGGGATGGCTACACCTTC. Amino acids: CASILRDGYTF.